Given below is one T cell receptor (beta chain) in context. Clones were sequenced by immunoSEQ multiplex PCR, and TCRdb holds only the in-frame ones, with some missing. The data hold approximately 120,000 clones, with 95% to 98% observed a single time. The data were taken from a study of T cell changes during pregnancy in multiple sclerosis. The CDR3 runs 11 residues. V was trimmed by 5 bases and J by 0 bases, leaving 2 bases between them. Germline-derived CDR1 and CDR2 are SEHNR and FQNEAQ (reference sequence). The sequencing used peripheral blood, collected after pregnancy. The rearrangement uses TRBV7-9 and TRBJ2-7; D not resolved. This TCR was recovered from a female donor with multiple sclerosis, enrolled in a pregnancy study. The CDR3 protein is CASSHSYEQYF. For the CDR3, the DNA is TGTGCCAGCAGCCACTCCTACGAGCAGTACTTC. Full variable domain (outside the CDR3, taken from reference TRBV7-9 and TRBJ2-7): DTGVSQNPRHKITKRGQNVTFRCDPISEHNRLYWYRQTLGQGPEFLTYFQNEAQLEKSRLLSDRFSAERPKGSFSTLEIQRTEQGDSAMYLCASSHSYEQYFGPGTRLTVT.